The present TCR beta chain was sequenced within a study of blood T cells in healthy people across ages. Per the germline V gene, CDR1 is SGHAT and CDR2 is FQNNGV. There are 18 residues in the CDR3. General study points: Diversity estimated from one million T cells was considered an underestimate.

Primers used in a second PCR of about 7 to 12 cycles were a sample-barcoded 5' primer and a J-beta primer mix. With 12 random nucleotides, a template-switch adaptor tagged each individual cDNA molecule. Via MiXCR, TCRdb re-called the 5' RACE reads, giving one row per CDR3 protein. Of about 1 million distinct CDR3 sequences in the sample, around 43% were seen once. On this clonotype: Its specificity is unknown.

The specimen was blood. The source of this sequence is a woman aged 60-75 years in good health. V is TRBV11-2 and J is TRBJ2-5; D is possibly TRBD1 (7 bases). The last part of the DNA fits TRBJ2-7 better; the J call may be wrong. CDR3 coding DNA: TGTGCCAGCAGCCCGGTGGGACGGGCCAGGGGGGTAATATACGAGCAGTACTTC. This codes for CASSPVGRARGVIYEQYF.